Each of the 17 T cell receptor beta chains below was sequenced from the same sample in a study of T cells in Graves' hyperthyroidism and ophthalmopathy. TCR beta CDR3 sequences were amplified from RNA transcripts. Initially, a first-round RT-PCR of the TCR CDR3 employed the HTBI primer set. TCRdb reprocessed the multiplex PCR reads via MiXCR and lists one record per CDR3 protein. The data hold some 300,000 distinct CDR3 sequences, with roughly 15% observed a single time. Sequenced input: blood. The source of these receptors is a woman in her thirties or forties with Graves' hyperthyroidism.

This clonotype was seen ten or more times. The V and J genes are TRBV11-2 and TRBJ2-5; a weak D match, TRBD2 (6 bases). The CDR3 extends over 16 amino acids. V lost 2 bases to trimming and J lost 0 bases, with 13 bases between them. Germline V CDR1 and CDR2: SGHAT, FQNNGV. The CDR3 DNA reads as TGTGCCAGCAGCTTAAAATCTGCGGGGTACCAAGAGACCCAGTACTTC. Its protein product is CASSLKSAGYQETQYF.

Turning to this clonotype: Given a much more abundant clone one base away, this may be a read error. This sequence joins TRBV7-9 and TRBJ1-3, with D unclear. The CDR3 consists of 12 residues. Germline V gene sequence: CDR1 SEHNR, CDR2 FQNEAQ (reference sequence). Here the CDR3 DNA reads TGTGCCAGCAGCTTTACGGGAAACGCCATATATTTT. It yields the protein CASSFTGNAIYF.

This clonotype was recorded many times. The chain links TRBV29-1 to TRBJ2-1, with 9 positions matching TRBD2. Germline V lookup: CDR1 SQVTM, CDR2 ANQGSEA. The CDR3 runs 14 residues. V lost 7 bases to trimming and J lost 3 bases; unmatched junction nucleotides: 7. The CDR3 DNA reads as TGCAGCGGGCTAGCGGGAAGGGGCTACAATGAGCAGTTCTTC. Its translation: CSGLAGRGYNEQFF.

This clonotype was counted ten times or more. The V call is TRBV7-9, the J call TRBJ1-1; weak D call: TRBD1 (6 bases). Germline assignment: CDR1 SEHNR and CDR2 FQNEAQ (reference sequence). The CDR3 has 16 amino acids. Trimming cost V 3 bases and J 1 base, with 15 bases left between them. The CDR3 bases are TGTGCCAGCAGCTTGAGGGGGGCGGGCCAGAACACTGAAGCTTTCTTT. Amino acid sequence: CASSLRGAGQNTEAFF.

The rearrangement uses TRBV6-1 and TRBJ2-3, with TRBD2 matching 9 bases. Looked up from germline, CDR1 is MNHNS and CDR2 is SASEGT. With 8 bases clipped from V and 4 bases from J, the junction kept 10 bases outside the gene matches. The CDR3 contains 15 residues. CDR3 DNA: TGTGCCAGCGCCCGAGTAGCGGGAGTTCCAGATACGCAGTATTTT. Translated, it gives CASARVAGVPDTQYF.

The table lists this clonotype with a few counts. The V call is TRBV4-1, the J call TRBJ2-3, with 10 nucleotides matching TRBD2. Looked up from germline, CDR1 is MGHRA and CDR2 is YSYEKL. The V and J ends lost 1 base and 4 bases, in that order; junction bases with no gene match: 8. The length of the CDR3 is 17 residues. CDR3 sequence: CASSQVYSGRLADTQYF. The DNA of the CDR3 is TGCGCCAGCAGCCAAGTTTATAGCGGGAGGCTCGCAGATACGCAGTATTTT.

There are many counts of this clonotype. V is TRBV28 and J is TRBJ2-5; perhaps TRBD1 as D (6 bases). Germline CDR1 is MDHEN and CDR2 is SYDVKM. The CDR3 contains 17 residues. V was cut by 9 bases and J by 4 bases, with 27 bases left in between. This chain's CDR3 is CASSLNERGFLRETQYF. The CDR3 DNA is TGTGCCAGTTCACTAAACGAAAGGGGGTTCTTGCGAGAGACCCAGTACTTC.

In its sample, this clonotype was seen many times. At one end, the junction sequence differs from germline, possibly due to a read error. The V gene is TRBV5-1, the J gene TRBJ2-7; 7 nucleotides agree with TRBD1. The CDR3 covers 14 residues. Looked up from germline, CDR1 is SGHRS and CDR2 is YFSETQ. The CDR3 is CASSPRQGSYEQYF. The CDR3 nucleotides are TGTGCCAGCAGCCCGAGACAGGGATCCTACGAGCAGTACTTC.

This clonotype was picked up many times. The genes are TRBV6-1 and TRBJ1-6; possibly TRBD1 for D (5 bases). The CDR3 runs 13 residues. Germline-derived CDR1 and CDR2 are MNHNS and SASEGT. With 6 bases removed from V and 10 bases from J, the gap between germline ends came to 13 bases. The CDR3 sequence is CASSVQAQSPLHF. The CDR3 DNA sequence: TGTGCCAGCAGCGTACAGGCCCAATCACCCCTCCACTTT.

The chain couples TRBV7-9 to TRBJ2-7, with a possible D match to TRBD1 (6 bases). The CDR3 spans 13 residues. With 6 bases removed from V and 3 bases from J, the gap between germline ends came to 12 bases. Germline assignment: CDR1 SEHNR and CDR2 FQNEAQ (reference sequence). The CDR3 DNA follows: TGTGCCAGCAGGGGTGGACAGAGCTACGAGCAGTACTTC. It yields the protein CASRGGQSYEQYF.

In nucleotides, the CDR3 is TGTGCCACCGGCACCGCGACGGAAAAACTGTTTTTT. Amino acids: CATGTATEKLFF. The V and J genes are TRBV15 and TRBJ1-4, with D unclear. CDR3 length: 12 residues. The ends were cut back, 8 bases at V and 8 bases at J, with 12 bases in the middle. Germline CDR1 is LNHNV and CDR2 is YYDKDF (reference sequence).

This clonotype showed up many times. The rearrangement joins TRBV5-6 to TRBJ2-5; no definite D call. V dropped 2 bases and J dropped 2 bases, with 7 bases sitting between them. CDR3 length: 13 amino acids. Germline V gene sequence: CDR1 SGHDT, CDR2 YYEEEE. The CDR3 DNA reads as TGTGCCAGCAGCTTTGGGAAGCAAGAGACCCAGTACTTC. Its protein product is CASSFGKQETQYF.

Ten or more counts support this clonotype. The V gene is TRBV12-3 or TRBV12-4, the J gene TRBJ1-4; 8 positions agree with TRBD1. After removal of 2 bases from V and 0 bases from J, the junction contained 8 bases not matched to a gene. The CDR3 totals 18 residues. CDR3 DNA sequence: TGTGCCAGCAGTTTACAACCAGGGGGCCTTGCAACTAATGAAAAACTGTTTTTT. Translation: CASSLQPGGLATNEKLFF.

At least ten counts were recorded for this clonotype. The chain couples TRBV7-8 to TRBJ1-1, with 8 bases identical to TRBD1. The CDR3 contains 16 residues. Looked up from germline, CDR1 is SGHVS and CDR2 is FQNEAQ. V shed 5 bases, J shed 1 base, and the junction held 9 bases outside the gene matches. Written as DNA, the CDR3 is TGTGCCAGCAGCCCCGACCGGGACAGGCCGAACACTGAAGCTTTCTTT. Translation: CASSPDRDRPNTEAFF.

Points on this clonotype: This sequence may be a read error, since a much larger clone differs from it by one base. The chain couples TRBV3-1 to TRBJ1-2, with TRBD1 identical over 7 bases. This CDR3 contains 14 residues. The germline V gene has CDR1 LGHDT and CDR2 YNNKEL (reference sequence). V was pared by 5 bases and J by 10 bases, with 13 bases of the junction left unmatched. The CDR3 reads CASSYKTGKSAYTF. Written as DNA, the CDR3 is TGTGCCAGCAGCTATAAGACAGGGAAAAGTGCCTACACCTTC.

This clonotype was recorded at least ten times. This chain connects TRBV6-1 to TRBJ2-7; D remains ambiguous. Germline CDR1 reads MNHNS; CDR2 reads SASEGT. V dropped 6 bases and J dropped 0 bases, with 6 bases sitting between them. CDR3 length: 12 residues. The CDR3 protein is CASRANSYEQYF. CDR3 DNA sequence: TGTGCCAGCAGGGCTAACTCCTACGAGCAGTACTTC.

The chain links TRBV5-1 to TRBJ2-7, with TRBD1 matching 8 bases. The J call is in doubt because the DNA end fits TRBJ2-1 better. The CDR3 contains 17 residues. Germline assignment: CDR1 SGHRS and CDR2 YFSETQ. This CDR3 reads CASSLMPTGQGGYEQFF. CDR3 DNA: TGCGCCAGCAGCTTGATGCCAACCGGACAGGGAGGCTACGAGCAGTTCTTC.